This is a list of T cell receptor beta chains from one sample in a study of T cell responses to AZD1222 COVID-19 vaccine. Measured with immunoSEQ multiplex PCR; TCRdb has only the in-frame clones, and not every one. The sample includes 90,000 or so clones, about 89% of them seen just once. Sequences were derived from peripheral blood, sampled 28 days after the second AZD1222 dose. These receptors originate from an adult who received the AZD1222 COVID-19 vaccine. The CDR3 runs from the conserved cysteine through the conserved F or W. The order of the fields is CDR3 DNA, CDR3 protein, V gene, D gene, clone size, J gene. The D gene is left open where the match is weak. Size is omitted from some rows. Given values are once, few, many or a class for expanded clones.

DNA: TGTGCCAGCAGTTACCCAACGGACAGGGCATCACCCCTCCACTTT; CDR3: CASSYPTDRASPLHF; V: TRBV6-2/TRBV6-3; D: TRBD1; size: once; J: TRBJ1-6
DNA: TGCAGCCCGAGGTCGGTCTATGGCTACACCTTC; CDR3: CSPRSVYGYTF; V: TRBV20-1; D: .; size: .; J: TRBJ1-2
DNA: TGTGCCAGCAGTTTAGGCAGGGGGGACACCATATATTTT; CDR3: CASSLGRGDTIYF; V: TRBV28; D: TRBD1; size: .; J: TRBJ1-3
DNA: TGCGCCAGCAGCCAAGAACGCGGGTTTCGTGGGGTGGCTTCACCCCTCCACTTT; CDR3: CASSQERGFRGVASPLHF; V: TRBV4-1; D: .; size: few; J: TRBJ1-6
DNA: TGTGCCAGCAGCCAGGCCGGGGCTGGCACTGAAGCTTTCTTT; CDR3: CASSQAGAGTEAFF; V: TRBV5-8; D: .; size: .; J: TRBJ1-1
DNA: TGCGCCAGCAGCCAAGGAGGCAGTTTTATGAACACTGAAGCTTTCTTT; CDR3: CASSQGGSFMNTEAFF; V: TRBV4-1; D: .; size: .; J: TRBJ1-1
DNA: TGTGCCAGCAGCCATTTAGCGGGGGGCGGGACAGATACGCAGTATTTT; CDR3: CASSHLAGGGTDTQYF; V: TRBV9; D: TRBD2; size: .; J: TRBJ2-3
DNA: TGTGCCTGGAGGAGGGGATCCCAAGAGACCCAGTACTTC; CDR3: CAWRRGSQETQYF; V: TRBV30; D: .; size: .; J: TRBJ2-5
DNA: TGTGCCAGCACCCACCGGCTGTCCGCTGAAGCTTTCTTT; CDR3: CASTHRLSAEAFF; V: TRBV7-9; D: .; size: .; J: TRBJ1-1
DNA: TGTGCCAGAGCGGGACTGTTGAACACCGGGGAGCTGTTTTTT; CDR3: CARAGLLNTGELFF; V: TRBV21-1; D: .; size: .; J: TRBJ2-2
DNA: TGTGCCAGCAGTGAAGGCAGGGGACTTGAAGCTTTCTTT; CDR3: CASSEGRGLEAFF; V: TRBV6-1; D: .; size: .; J: TRBJ1-1
DNA: TGTGCCAGCAGTTTGACCACTGAAGCTTTCTTT; CDR3: CASSLTTEAFF; V: TRBV12-3/TRBV12-4; D: .; size: .; J: TRBJ1-1
DNA: TGTGCCAGCAGCCTCCCAGGGGAGATTGAAGCTTTCTTT; CDR3: CASSLPGEIEAFF; V: TRBV3-1/TRBV3-2; D: .; size: .; J: TRBJ1-1
DNA: TGTGCCAGCAGAGCCGGGACTAGCGGGGCCTACGGTGAGCAGTTCTTC; CDR3: CASRAGTSGAYGEQFF; V: TRBV6-6; D: TRBD2; size: .; J: TRBJ2-1
DNA: TGTGCCAGCAGTGAAGCAGGAGGGGCCAGAGCACCGTTTCTTTATAATTCACCCCTCCACTTT; CDR3: CASSEAGGARAPFLYNSPLHF; V: TRBV6-1; D: .; size: .; J: TRBJ1-6
DNA: TGCGCCAGCAGCCCTGGGTCCTTAACTAATGAAAAACTGTTTTTT; CDR3: CASSPGSLTNEKLFF; V: TRBV5-1; D: .; size: .; J: TRBJ1-4
DNA: TGCAGTGCTCCATTGGGGGCTGAAGCTTTCTTT; CDR3: CSAPLGAEAFF; V: TRBV20-1; D: .; size: .; J: TRBJ1-1
DNA: TGTGCCAGCAGCCCGACAGTTACTAACTATGGCTACACCTTC; CDR3: CASSPTVTNYGYTF; V: TRBV7-2; D: .; size: .; J: TRBJ1-2
DNA: TGCGCCAGCAGCCAAGGGCCTTTAGCTTCCTACGAGCAGTACTTC; CDR3: CASSQGPLASYEQYF; V: TRBV4-1; D: .; size: few; J: TRBJ2-7
DNA: TGCGCCAGCAGCTTTCTTGATAGGGAAGCTTTCTTT; CDR3: CASSFLDREAFF; V: TRBV5-1; D: .; size: .; J: TRBJ1-1
DNA: TGCGCCAGCAGCTTACAACAGGGGTATGGAAACACCATATATTTT; CDR3: CASSLQQGYGNTIYF; V: TRBV5-1; D: TRBD1; size: .; J: TRBJ1-3
DNA: TGTGCCAGCAGCTTAACACAGGGTAACACTGAAGCTTTCTTT; CDR3: CASSLTQGNTEAFF; V: TRBV7-2; D: .; size: .; J: TRBJ1-1
DNA: TGTGCCTGGAGTGTACATTTAGGAGGTCAGGGGACTAATGAAAAACTGTTTTTT; CDR3: CAWSVHLGGQGTNEKLFF; V: TRBV30; D: .; size: .; J: TRBJ1-4
DNA: TGTGCCAGCAGCCAAGCGGGGAATGAAGCTTTCTTT; CDR3: CASSQAGNEAFF; V: TRBV3-1/TRBV3-2; D: .; size: .; J: TRBJ1-1
DNA: TGTGCCAGCAGTGATCCTCGGACAGGGGGCGGCTATGGCTACACCTTC; CDR3: CASSDPRTGGGYGYTF; V: TRBV25-1; D: TRBD1; size: once; J: TRBJ1-2
DNA: TGTGCCAGCAGCTTCCTTATGAACACTGAAGCTTTCTTT; CDR3: CASSFLMNTEAFF; V: TRBV13; D: .; size: .; J: TRBJ1-1
DNA: TGTGCCACCAGACTAGCGGGGGGGCCCGGGGAGCTGTTTTTT; CDR3: CATRLAGGPGELFF; V: TRBV19; D: TRBD2; size: .; J: TRBJ2-2
DNA: TGCGCCAGCAGCCACTACCTTAGCGGGGGGGCGGGCAATGAGCAGTTCTTC; CDR3: CASSHYLSGGAGNEQFF; V: TRBV5-1; D: TRBD2; size: .; J: TRBJ2-1
DNA: TGTGCCAGTAGTATAGCTTGGACAGGGGCGACTGAAGCTTTCTTT; CDR3: CASSIAWTGATEAFF; V: TRBV19; D: TRBD1; size: .; J: TRBJ1-1
DNA: TGTGCCAGCAGTTTATCCCCTAGCGGGGAGGGCACCGGGGAGCTGTTTTTT; CDR3: CASSLSPSGEGTGELFF; V: TRBV27; D: TRBD2; size: .; J: TRBJ2-2
DNA: TGTGCCAGTACCCCGGACAGGGAAAGCGGGTATGGCTACACCTTC; CDR3: CASTPDRESGYGYTF; V: TRBV19; D: TRBD1; size: .; J: TRBJ1-2
DNA: TGTGCCAGCAGCGCCGAAAATCCCCCAGGTTCCGAGCAGTACTTC; CDR3: CASSAENPPGSEQYF; V: TRBV9; D: .; size: .; J: TRBJ2-7
DNA: TGTGCCAGCAGCTTTTGGACAGATACGCAGTATTTT; CDR3: CASSFWTDTQYF; V: TRBV5-6; D: .; size: .; J: TRBJ2-3
DNA: TGTGCCATCAAAGCGACAGGGGTTGGGTCACCCCTCCACTTT; CDR3: CAIKATGVGSPLHF; V: TRBV10-3; D: TRBD1; size: .; J: TRBJ1-6
DNA: TGTGCCAGCAGTTACTCTAGCGGGGGCTCCTACGAGCAGTACTTC; CDR3: CASSYSSGGSYEQYF; V: TRBV6-2/TRBV6-3; D: TRBD2; size: .; J: TRBJ2-7
DNA: TGTGCCATCTCAGACACCTTGAACACTGAAGCTTTCTTT; CDR3: CAISDTLNTEAFF; V: TRBV10-3; D: .; size: once; J: TRBJ1-1
DNA: TGTGCCAGCAGCCATACCTTATTTAGGACAGTCGCCTACGAGCAGTACTTC; CDR3: CASSHTLFRTVAYEQYF; V: TRBV3-1/TRBV3-2; D: .; size: .; J: TRBJ2-7
DNA: TGTGCCAGCAGCTTAGGATTACAGGGCTCACCCCTCCACTTT; CDR3: CASSLGLQGSPLHF; V: TRBV7-2; D: .; size: .; J: TRBJ1-6
DNA: TGCGCCAGCTTCCTTGGAGGGAACGGGGAGCTGTTTTTT; CDR3: CASFLGGNGELFF; V: TRBV5-1; D: .; size: .; J: TRBJ2-2
DNA: TGTGCAAGTCGCCAATCCCAGGGAGTTGAAGCTTTCTTT; CDR3: CASRQSQGVEAFF; V: TRBV12-2; D: .; size: .; J: TRBJ1-1
DNA: TGTGCCAGCAGCGGACAGGGGGCATGGAATGAGCAGTTCTTC; CDR3: CASSGQGAWNEQFF; V: TRBV9; D: TRBD1; size: .; J: TRBJ2-1
DNA: TGCGCCAGCAGCTTGGGGGGGACAGAGGGCCATCAGCCCCAGCATTTT; CDR3: CASSLGGTEGHQPQHF; V: TRBV5-1; D: TRBD1; size: .; J: TRBJ1-5
DNA: TGTGCCAGCAGTGAATCGGGGGGCCTCCAGCCCCAGCATTTT; CDR3: CASSESGGLQPQHF; V: TRBV2; D: .; size: .; J: TRBJ1-5
DNA: TGTGCCAGCAGCGTAGTTTGGGGCCCGGGAGAGACCCAGTACTTC; CDR3: CASSVVWGPGETQYF; V: TRBV9; D: .; size: .; J: TRBJ2-5
DNA: TGTGCCAGCAGCTTCAAGCGGGCCACAGGGGGTAACACCGGGGAGCTGTTTTTT; CDR3: CASSFKRATGGNTGELFF; V: TRBV11-2; D: TRBD1; size: few; J: TRBJ2-2
DNA: TGTGCCAGCAGTTTGGCGGAGTTATATGGCTACACCTTC; CDR3: CASSLAELYGYTF; V: TRBV12-3/TRBV12-4; D: .; size: once; J: TRBJ1-2
DNA: TGCGCCAGCAGCTTGATACAGACAAATTCACCCCTCCACTTT; CDR3: CASSLIQTNSPLHF; V: TRBV5-1; D: .; size: .; J: TRBJ1-6
DNA: TGTGCCAGCAGCCCGCTAAGGATAGGGAAGGTTTGGCAGTACTTC; CDR3: CASSPLRIGKVWQYF; V: TRBV28; D: .; size: once; J: TRBJ2-7
DNA: TGCGCCAGCAGCTTGGGGACAGAGAATCAGCCCCAGCATTTT; CDR3: CASSLGTENQPQHF; V: TRBV5-1; D: .; size: .; J: TRBJ1-5
DNA: TGTGCCAGCAGCCCCTCTGAGACACTCAACACTGAAGCTTTCTTT; CDR3: CASSPSETLNTEAFF; V: TRBV7-9; D: .; size: .; J: TRBJ1-1
DNA: TGTGCCAGCAGGATAGCGCAGTCGGACAACTTTGCGTCCTACGAGCAGTACTTC; CDR3: CASRIAQSDNFASYEQYF; V: TRBV6-7; D: .; size: .; J: TRBJ2-7
DNA: TGTGCCAGCAGTGACCGCGGTAGCAATCAGCCCCAGCATTTT; CDR3: CASSDRGSNQPQHF; V: TRBV6-1; D: .; size: .; J: TRBJ1-5
DNA: TGTGCCAGCAGCTTAGAGGGGGGCATTTCACCCCTCCACTTT; CDR3: CASSLEGGISPLHF; V: TRBV7-3; D: .; size: .; J: TRBJ1-6
DNA: TGTGCCAGCAGCCAAATAAGGAGTTACCTTGGCTACACCTTC; CDR3: CASSQIRSYLGYTF; V: TRBV3-1/TRBV3-2; D: .; size: .; J: TRBJ1-2
DNA: TGTGCCAGCAGCTTGGGACAGTCCACTGAAGCTTTCTTT; CDR3: CASSLGQSTEAFF; V: TRBV5-4; D: .; size: .; J: TRBJ1-1